A selection of T cell receptor beta chains follows, all from one sample in a study of T cell responses to AZD1222 COVID-19 vaccine. Clones were read by immunoSEQ multiplex PCR, and TCRdb kept only the in-frame ones, dropping some. The table lists fewer than 200,000 clones, around 89% of them singletons. Material: peripheral blood, obtained on day 0 of AZD1222 vaccination. All receptors derive from an adult in good health. The CDR3 runs from the conserved cysteine through the conserved F or W. The D gene is left open where the match is weak. Size is omitted from some rows. Given values are once, few, many or a class for expanded clones.

-,TRBJ1-4,-,TRBV11-2,TGTGCCAGCAGCTTGGGGGCAGTTAGAAAACTGTTTTTT,CASSLGAVRKLFF
-,TRBJ2-7,-,TRBV2,TGTGCCAGCAGTGAAACCCGGGACCCGTACTTC,CASSETRDPYF
-,TRBJ2-1,TRBD2,TRBV10-3,TGTGCCATCACCCCGACTGGCGGGAGGGAGAGGGATGAGCAGTTCTTC,CAITPTGGRERDEQFF
few,TRBJ1-2,-,TRBV19,TGTGCCAGTGGGTACGGCTCGGGGACGGACTATGGCTACACCTTC,CASGYGSGTDYGYTF
-,TRBJ1-4,-,TRBV9,TGTGCCAGCAGCGTAGGTAGGGCCCCAAAGGACGTGGAAAAACTGTTTTTT,CASSVGRAPKDVEKLFF
-,TRBJ1-6,TRBD1,TRBV3-1/TRBV3-2,TGTGCCAGCAGCCAAAACAGGGGGCTGGGGTCACCCCTCCACTTT,CASSQNRGLGSPLHF
once,TRBJ1-6,-,TRBV7-2,TGTGCCAGCAGCTCCACCTCGACAGTCTCAAATTCACCCCTCCACTTT,CASSSTSTVSNSPLHF
-,TRBJ1-4,TRBD1,TRBV28,TGTGCCAGCAGTTACTACGGGGTAGGGGACAGAGAGTTAGAAGAAAAACTGTTTTTT,CASSYYGVGDRELEEKLFF
-,TRBJ2-7,-,TRBV6-5,TGTGCCAGCAAATACACCCGGCTAGGGGGGAACGAGCAGTACTTC,CASKYTRLGGNEQYF
-,TRBJ1-3,-,TRBV3-1/TRBV3-2,TGTGCCAGCCGGTCGGGCTCTGGAAACACCATATATTTT,CASRSGSGNTIYF
-,TRBJ2-5,TRBD1,TRBV2,TGTGCCAGCAGTACGCGGACAGGGGGCTTTGAGACCCAGTACTTC,CASSTRTGGFETQYF
-,TRBJ2-3,-,TRBV5-8,TGTGCCAGCAGCTTGGCCATCGGGCCAGTCAGTAGCACAGATACGCAGTATTTT,CASSLAIGPVSSTDTQYF
-,TRBJ1-2,TRBD1,TRBV6-5,TGTGCCAGCAGTTACGACAGGGGCCTCGGCGGCTACACCTTC,CASSYDRGLGGYTF
-,TRBJ2-1,TRBD2,TRBV19,TGTGCCACCAAAACTAGCGCCAACAATCAGCGTGAGCAGTTCTTC,CATKTSANNQREQFF
once,TRBJ2-4,TRBD1,TRBV28,TGTGCCAGCAGTGCCCGACAGGGTGGGGCGGACATTCAGTACTTC,CASSARQGGADIQYF
-,TRBJ2-7,TRBD1,TRBV4-1,TGCGCCAGCAGCCACCCAGGACAGGGTCGGTACGAGCAGTACTTC,CASSHPGQGRYEQYF
-,TRBJ2-2,TRBD1,TRBV7-9,TGTGCCAGCGATTGGGGGACAGGGGGAACCGGGGAGCTGTTTTTT,CASDWGTGGTGELFF
-,TRBJ2-7,-,TRBV18,TGTGCCAGCTCACCTTACCAGGGAAACGAGCAGTACTTC,CASSPYQGNEQYF
-,TRBJ1-1,-,TRBV5-1,TGCGCCAGCAGCTTGGCCTTGAGGGGCGGCAAAAACACTGAAGCTTTCTTT,CASSLALRGGKNTEAFF
once,TRBJ1-1,TRBD1,TRBV5-6,TGTGCCAGCAGCTCCGGGACAGGAGTAGCTTTCTTT,CASSSGTGVAFF
-,TRBJ1-2,TRBD1,TRBV10-3,TGTGCCATCAGGAAGGGGACAGATGGCTACACCTTC,CAIRKGTDGYTF
-,TRBJ1-2,-,TRBV19,TGTGCCAGTAGACCGGGACTCTCAAACTATGGCTACACCTTC,CASRPGLSNYGYTF
-,TRBJ2-7,TRBD2,TRBV6-2/TRBV6-3,TGTGCCAGCAGTCCCGGGGGAGGGAAGTCCTACGAGCAGTACTTC,CASSPGGGKSYEQYF
-,TRBJ1-2,-,TRBV27,TGTGCCAGCAGTTTCAAGGGGGGGTTAGACTATGGCTACACCTTC,CASSFKGGLDYGYTF
-,TRBJ2-3,TRBD2,TRBV5-6,TGTGCCAGCAGCCACGGGGGACTAATCCAGACAGATACGCAGTATTTT,CASSHGGLIQTDTQYF
few,TRBJ2-5,TRBD1,TRBV5-5,TGTGCCAGCAGCTTGGTAGCTGGGACAGGGAAAGAGACCCAGTACTTC,CASSLVAGTGKETQYF
-,TRBJ1-6,-,TRBV15,TGTGCCACCAGCAGAGATAGCGGGGTGACTAATTCACCCCTCCACTTT,CATSRDSGVTNSPLHF
-,TRBJ1-1,-,TRBV13,TGTGCCAGCAGCTATCGAGACCCCACCATCTCCTTCTATGCTGAAGCTTTCTTT,CASSYRDPTISFYAEAFF
-,TRBJ2-7,TRBD1,TRBV28,TGTGCCAGCAGTTTCCCGGGACAGGGAGCCGAAGAGCAGTACTTC,CASSFPGQGAEEQYF
-,TRBJ1-4,TRBD1,TRBV18,TGTGCCAGCTCACCGACAGGGGGCACAACTAATGAAAAACTGTTTTTT,CASSPTGGTTNEKLFF
-,TRBJ1-2,TRBD1,TRBV30,TGTGCCTGGAGCCTACAGCCGACAGGGAACTATGGCTACACCTTC,CAWSLQPTGNYGYTF
-,TRBJ1-3,-,TRBV6-6,TGTGCCAGCAGCCCGGACAGCTCTTTCTCTGGAAACACCATATATTTT,CASSPDSSFSGNTIYF
-,TRBJ1-5,-,TRBV4-1,TGCGCCAGCAGCCAAGGAGTAGACAGTTATCAGCCCCAGCATTTT,CASSQGVDSYQPQHF
-,TRBJ1-4,-,TRBV6-5,TGTGCCAGCAGTACGCGGACAGTAACTAATGAAAAACTGTTTTTT,CASSTRTVTNEKLFF
-,TRBJ2-3,-,TRBV28,TGTGCCAGCAGCGCGCCAGATACGCAGTATTTT,CASSAPDTQYF
-,TRBJ2-4,-,TRBV19,TGTGCCAGTAGTCTCTTGACCGTAGCCAAAAACATTCAGTACTTC,CASSLLTVAKNIQYF
-,TRBJ1-1,-,TRBV29-1,TGCAGCGTTGTAGCTATGAACACTGAAGCTTTCTTT,CSVVAMNTEAFF
-,TRBJ2-5,-,TRBV29-1,TGCAGCGTTAACCTGGAGGGACAGCAAGAGACCCAGTACTTC,CSVNLEGQQETQYF
-,TRBJ2-7,TRBD2,TRBV3-1/TRBV3-2,TGTGCCAGCACGACTAGCGGGGGGCCGACTTCCTACGAGCAGTACTTC,CASTTSGGPTSYEQYF
-,TRBJ1-2,-,TRBV24-1,TGTGCCACCAGTGAGAGGGGGGACTATGGCTACACCTTC,CATSERGDYGYTF
-,TRBJ2-2,-,TRBV7-6,TGTGCCAGCAGCCAGACCGGGGAGCCGAACACCGGGGAGCTGTTTTTT,CASSQTGEPNTGELFF
-,TRBJ2-6,-,TRBV3-1/TRBV3-2,TGTGCCAGCAGCCAACTGGGTGGGGCCAACGTCCTGACTTTC,CASSQLGGANVLTF
-,TRBJ2-1,-,TRBV9,TGTGCCAGCAGCATCGATCTATACAATGAGCAGTTCTTC,CASSIDLYNEQFF
-,TRBJ1-5,-,TRBV9,TGTGCCAGCAGCGTAGACCGGTCTCAAGACGAGGCGGGTTGGCAGCCCCAGCATTTT,CASSVDRSQDEAGWQPQHF
few,TRBJ2-7,-,TRBV7-2,TGTGCCAGCAGCATTTCCCCGGGACTCTACGAGCAGTACTTC,CASSISPGLYEQYF
-,TRBJ2-5,TRBD1,TRBV19,TGTGCCAGTAGTATTCGGGTAGGGACAGAACAAGAGACCCAGTACTTC,CASSIRVGTEQETQYF
-,TRBJ2-1,TRBD2,TRBV27,TGTGCCAGCAGACTAGCGGCGGATAAATACAATGAGCAGTTCTTC,CASRLAADKYNEQFF
-,TRBJ2-3,-,TRBV6-1,TGTGCCAGCAGTGACGGGGCACATGGAGGCACAGATACGCAGTATTTT,CASSDGAHGGTDTQYF
-,TRBJ1-1,-,TRBV27,TGTGCCAGCAGTTTAGGGTCAAGGATTGCGACTGAAGCTTTCTTT,CASSLGSRIATEAFF
few,TRBJ2-1,TRBD1,TRBV5-5,TGTGCCAGCAGCACTTCAAGGACAGGGCGGAATGAGCAGTTCTTC,CASSTSRTGRNEQFF
-,TRBJ2-1,TRBD2,TRBV23-1,TGCGCCAGCATCCAGCGGCTAGCGGGAAGCTCCTACAATGAGCAGTTCTTC,CASIQRLAGSSYNEQFF